This TCR beta chain was retrieved from a study of cytomegalovirus exposure and HLA in healthy donors. Whole-study results and caveats: Cytomegalovirus association was listed for under 200 TCR beta chains. Some public TCRs appeared in many individuals, while most sequences were rare. Sequences of the TCR beta chain were said to predict the HLA-A and HLA-B alleles of most subjects accurately.

Vbeta (60) and Jbeta (13) primers were used in the PCR. The data were produced by immunoSEQ multiplex PCR, yet TCRdb's version contains in-frame clones alone and is incomplete. The repertoire holds about 180,000 clones, 80% seen once, with about 1.9% in the top ten. Concerning this clone: Its cognate antigen is unknown.

The sample taken for sequencing was PBMCs. This TCR came from a woman between 25 and 40 years old in good health and CMV-seronegative.

The CDR3 nucleotides read TGCGCCAGCAGTGCGGGACTAGCGGGCGAGCAGTACTTC. Its protein is CASSAGLAGEQYF. The chain joins TRBV10-2 to TRBJ2-7; 12 bases fit TRBD2. Trimming cost V 4 bases and J 6 bases; bases outside gene matches: 1. The CDR3 totals 13 residues. CDR1 is WSHSY and CDR2 is SAAADI in the germline V gene.